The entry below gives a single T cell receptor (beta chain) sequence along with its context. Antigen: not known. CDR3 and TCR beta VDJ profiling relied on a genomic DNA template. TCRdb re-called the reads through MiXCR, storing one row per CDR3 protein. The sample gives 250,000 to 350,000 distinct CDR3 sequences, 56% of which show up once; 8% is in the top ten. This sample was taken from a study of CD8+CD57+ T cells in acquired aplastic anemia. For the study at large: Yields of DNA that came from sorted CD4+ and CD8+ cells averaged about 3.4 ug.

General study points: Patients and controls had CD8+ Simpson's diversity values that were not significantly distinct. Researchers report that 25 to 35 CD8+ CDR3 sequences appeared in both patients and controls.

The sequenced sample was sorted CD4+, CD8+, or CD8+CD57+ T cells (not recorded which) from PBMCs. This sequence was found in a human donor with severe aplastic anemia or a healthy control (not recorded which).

CDR3 coding DNA: TGTGCCAGCAGCTTAGAACCCCCGAGCTGGGCAGAGACCCAGTACTTC. This codes for CASSLEPPSWAETQYF. The chain carries TRBV7-8 and TRBJ2-5; no clear D. Looked up from germline, CDR1 is SGHVS and CDR2 is FQNEAQ. The CDR3 spans 16 residues. The V and J ends lost 1 base and 4 bases respectively, with 16 bases between them.